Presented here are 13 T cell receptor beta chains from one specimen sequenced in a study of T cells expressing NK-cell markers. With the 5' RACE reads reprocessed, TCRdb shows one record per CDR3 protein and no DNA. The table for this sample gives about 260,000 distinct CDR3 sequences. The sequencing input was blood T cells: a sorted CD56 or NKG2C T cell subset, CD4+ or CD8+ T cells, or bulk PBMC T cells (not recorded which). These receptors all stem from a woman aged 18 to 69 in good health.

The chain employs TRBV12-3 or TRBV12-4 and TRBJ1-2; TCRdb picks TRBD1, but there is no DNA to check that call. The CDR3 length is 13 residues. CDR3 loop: CASRDRGWYGYTF.

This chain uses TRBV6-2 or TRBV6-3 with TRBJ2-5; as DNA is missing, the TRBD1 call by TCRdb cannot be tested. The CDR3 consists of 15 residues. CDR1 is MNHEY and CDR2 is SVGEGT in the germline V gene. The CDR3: CASRSARGLGETQYF.

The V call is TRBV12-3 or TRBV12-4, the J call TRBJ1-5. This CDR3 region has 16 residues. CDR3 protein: CASSFDFPVGNQPQHF.

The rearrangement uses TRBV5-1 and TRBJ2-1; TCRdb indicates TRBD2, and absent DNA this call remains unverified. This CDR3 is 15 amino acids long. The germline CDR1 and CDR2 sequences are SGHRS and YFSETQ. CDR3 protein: CASSQLAVLYNEQFF.

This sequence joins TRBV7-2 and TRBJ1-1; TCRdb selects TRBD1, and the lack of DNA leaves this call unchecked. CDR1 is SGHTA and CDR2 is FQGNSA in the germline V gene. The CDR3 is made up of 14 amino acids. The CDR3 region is CASSRGQGSGEAFF.

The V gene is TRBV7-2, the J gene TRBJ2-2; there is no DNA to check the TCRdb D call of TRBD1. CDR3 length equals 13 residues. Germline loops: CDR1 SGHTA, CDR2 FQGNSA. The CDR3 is CASSRDRTGELFF.

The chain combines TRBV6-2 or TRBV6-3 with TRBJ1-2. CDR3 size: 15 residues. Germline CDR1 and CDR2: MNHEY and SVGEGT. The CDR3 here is CASSHSAGANYGYTF.

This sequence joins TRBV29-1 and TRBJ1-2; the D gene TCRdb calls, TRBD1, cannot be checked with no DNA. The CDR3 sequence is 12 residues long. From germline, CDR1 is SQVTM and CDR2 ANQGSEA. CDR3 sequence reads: CSVLTGGYGYTF.

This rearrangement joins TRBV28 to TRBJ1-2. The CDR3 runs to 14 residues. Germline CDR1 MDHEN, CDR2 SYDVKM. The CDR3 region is CASSLAAANYGYTF.

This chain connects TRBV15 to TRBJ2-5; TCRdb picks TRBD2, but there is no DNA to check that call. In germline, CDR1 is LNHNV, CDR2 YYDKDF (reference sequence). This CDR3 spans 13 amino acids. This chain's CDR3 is CATPSGTKETQYF. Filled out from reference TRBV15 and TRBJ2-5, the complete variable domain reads DAMVIQNPRYQVTQFGKPVTLSCSQTLNHNVMYWYQQKSSQAPKLLFHYYDKDFNNEADTPDNFQSRRPNTSFCFLDIRSPGLGDTAMYLCATPSGTKETQYFGPGTRLLVL.

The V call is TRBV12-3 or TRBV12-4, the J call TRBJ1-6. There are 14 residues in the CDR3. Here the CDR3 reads CASSLGAENSPLHF.

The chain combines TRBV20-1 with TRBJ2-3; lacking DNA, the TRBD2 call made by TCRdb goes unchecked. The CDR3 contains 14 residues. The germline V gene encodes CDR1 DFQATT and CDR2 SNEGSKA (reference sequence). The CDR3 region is CSAREPAAGDTQYF.

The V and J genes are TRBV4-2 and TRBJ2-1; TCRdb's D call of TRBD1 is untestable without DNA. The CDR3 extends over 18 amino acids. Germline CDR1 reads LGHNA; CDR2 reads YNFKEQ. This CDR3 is CASSSGQGGRGSVDEQFF.